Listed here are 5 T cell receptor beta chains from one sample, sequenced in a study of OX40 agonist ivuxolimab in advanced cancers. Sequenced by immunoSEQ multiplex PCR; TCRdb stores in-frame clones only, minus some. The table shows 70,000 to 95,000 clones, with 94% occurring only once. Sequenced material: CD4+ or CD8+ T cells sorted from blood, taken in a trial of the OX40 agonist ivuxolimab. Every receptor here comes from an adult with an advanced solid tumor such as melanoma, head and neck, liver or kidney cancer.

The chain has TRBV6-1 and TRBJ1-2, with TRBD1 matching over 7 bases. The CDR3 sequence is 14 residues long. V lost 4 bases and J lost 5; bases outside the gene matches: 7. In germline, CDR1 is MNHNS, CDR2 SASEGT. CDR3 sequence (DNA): TGTGCCAGCAGTGGGAGGGGCAGGGGGTATGGCTACACCTTC. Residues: CASSGRGRGYGYTF.

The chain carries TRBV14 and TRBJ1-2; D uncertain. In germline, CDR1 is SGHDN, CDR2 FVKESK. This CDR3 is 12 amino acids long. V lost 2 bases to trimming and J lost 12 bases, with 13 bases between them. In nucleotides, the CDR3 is TGTGCCAGCAGCCAAACTCCGGCCAAGCACACCTTC. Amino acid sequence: CASSQTPAKHTF.

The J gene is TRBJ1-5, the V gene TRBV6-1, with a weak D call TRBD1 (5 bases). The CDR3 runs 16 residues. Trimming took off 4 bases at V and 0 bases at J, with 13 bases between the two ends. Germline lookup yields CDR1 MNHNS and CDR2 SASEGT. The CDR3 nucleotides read TGTGCCAGCAGTGGGTCGGGGGGTTATAGCAATCAGCCCCAGCATTTT. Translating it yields CASSGSGGYSNQPQHF.

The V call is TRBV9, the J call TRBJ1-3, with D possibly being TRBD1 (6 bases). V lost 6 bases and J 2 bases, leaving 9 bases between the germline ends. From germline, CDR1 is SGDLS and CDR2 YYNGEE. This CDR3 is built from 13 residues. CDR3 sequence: CASTGETGNTIYF. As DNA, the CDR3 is TGTGCCAGCACAGGGGAGACTGGAAACACCATATATTTT.

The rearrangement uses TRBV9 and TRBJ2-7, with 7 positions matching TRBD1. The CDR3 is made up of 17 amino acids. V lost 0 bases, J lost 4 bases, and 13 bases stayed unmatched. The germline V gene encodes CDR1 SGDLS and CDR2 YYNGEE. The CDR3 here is CASSVGAWTGLTYEQYF. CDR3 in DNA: TGTGCCAGCAGCGTAGGGGCGTGGACAGGCCTAACTTACGAGCAGTACTTC. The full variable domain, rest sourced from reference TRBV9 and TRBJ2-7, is DSGVTQTPKHLITATGQRVTLRCSPRSGDLSVYWYQQSLDQGLQFLIQYYNGEERAKGNILERFSAQQFPDLHSELNLSSLELGDSALYFCASSVGAWTGLTYEQYFGPGTRLTVT.